This TCR beta chain was captured by sequencing in a study of T cells in localized non-small cell lung cancer. Regarding the study as a whole: Median around 54 top-100 tumor clones were shared with paired adjacent lung. Longer survival (overall) was linked to higher T cell density in blood. Uninvolved neighboring lung showed the greatest T cell clonality, exceeding tumor.

CDR3 length: 20 amino acids. CDR1 and CDR2 (germline): MDHEN, SYDVKM. V was clipped by 6 bases and J by 0 bases; unmatched bases: 13. Repertoires were generated with immunoSEQ multiplex PCR, while TCRdb's copy carries only in-frame clones and drops some. Of around 70,000 clones listed, approximately 84% are singletons. As for this clone: Its target is unknown.

The receptor's source is a female donor over 55 with stage I lung adenocarcinoma. The genes are TRBV28 and TRBJ2-6, with TRBD2 identical over 11 bases. Sequenced here: peripheral blood, sampled before any cancer treatment. In nucleotides, the CDR3 is TGTGCCAGCAGGGGGGGCTTTACTAGCGGGAGTTACTCTGGGGCCAACGTCCTGACTTTC. Protein product: CASRGGFTSGSYSGANVLTF.